The entry below describes one TCR beta chain. V was clipped by 1 base and J by 3 bases, with 7 bases between them. The CDR3 contains 14 residues. CDR1 and CDR2 (germline): LNHNV, YYDKDF (reference sequence). Repertoires were generated with immunoSEQ multiplex PCR, while TCRdb's copy carries only in-frame clones and drops some. The sample holds about 150,000 clones; over 80% are singletons and the top ten take roughly a tenth. This entry comes from a study of T cell responses to AZD1222 COVID-19 vaccine. The chain couples TRBV15 to TRBJ2-1; D remains ambiguous. The sequencing used peripheral blood, collected 28 days after the second AZD1222 dose. This sequence originates from an adult who received the AZD1222 COVID-19 vaccine. Written as DNA, the CDR3 is TGTGCCACCAGCAGAGGGCAGGACTACAATGAGCAGTTCTTC. It is translated as CATSRGQDYNEQFF.